The 15 T cell receptor beta chains given below trace back to one sample, sequenced in a study of T cell responses to AZD1222 COVID-19 vaccine. Using immunoSEQ multiplex PCR, the repertoire was profiled, and TCRdb retains in-frame clones only, with some absent. The data show approximately 120,000 clones, with 80% to 95% seen just once and 4% to 5% held by the top ten. Source: peripheral blood, taken on day 0 of AZD1222 vaccination. Receptors originate from an adult in good health.

V gene TRBV5-1 combines with J gene TRBJ1-1, with a weak D call TRBD1 (5 bases). Trimming shortened V by 3 bases and J by 4 bases, and 16 bases separated the two germline ends. The CDR3 loop spans 15 amino acids. Germline V gene data show CDR1 as SGHRS and CDR2 as YFSETQ. Here the CDR3 reads CASSYSMGEGTEAFF. For the CDR3, the DNA is TGCGCCAGCAGCTACTCAATGGGGGAAGGCACTGAAGCTTTCTTT. Drawing the rest from reference TRBV5-1 and TRBJ1-1, the complete variable domain is KAGVTQTPRYLIKTRGQQVTLSCSPISGHRSVSWYQQTPGQGLQFLFEYFSETQRNKGNFPGRFSGRQFSNSRSEMNVSTLELGDSALYLCASSYSMGEGTEAFFGQGTRLTVV.

This clone showed up just once. V gene TRBV19 combines with J gene TRBJ1-2; unclear D gene. CDR1 is LNHDA and CDR2 is SQIVND in the germline V gene (reference sequence). There are 12 residues in the CDR3. Trimming removed 5 bases from V and 4 bases from J, with 8 bases in between. CDR3 DNA sequence: TGTGCCAGTAGTCCCGGGTTCTATGGCTACACCTTC. Amino acid sequence: CASSPGFYGYTF.

This chain connects TRBV11-3 to TRBJ2-7, with a possible D match to TRBD1 (5 bases). V lost 5 bases to trimming and J lost 5 bases, with 13 bases between them. Germline loops: CDR1 SGHNT, CDR2 YENEEA. The CDR3 spans 13 residues. CDR3 sequence: CASSASRAHEQYF. CDR3 DNA: TGTGCCAGCAGCGCGTCCAGGGCCCACGAGCAGTACTTC.

CDR3 region: CAWSGGREAFF. CDR3 DNA: TGTGCCTGGAGCGGGGGCCGTGAAGCTTTCTTT. This chain joins TRBV30 and TRBJ1-1; weak D call: TRBD1 (6 bases). The CDR3 loop spans 11 amino acids. V was pared by 3 bases and J by 7 bases, with 9 bases between. Germline V gives CDR1 GTSNPN, CDR2 SVGIG (reference sequence).

The rearrangement uses TRBV6-2 or TRBV6-3 and TRBJ1-1; 9 nucleotides agree with TRBD1. This CDR3 is 12 amino acids long. With 6 bases clipped from V and 6 bases from J, the junction kept 2 bases outside the gene matches. CDR1 and CDR2 (germline): MNHEY, SVGEGT. DNA of the CDR3: TGTGCCAGCAGCAGACAGGGGGCTGAAGCTTTCTTT. Amino acid sequence: CASSRQGAEAFF.

This clone was recorded once. V gene TRBV24-1 combines with J gene TRBJ2-1; TRBD2 might be the D (5 bases). The CDR3 spans 13 residues. CDR1 and CDR2 (germline): KGHDR, SFDVKD. The V and J ends lost 7 bases and 1 base respectively, with 7 bases between them. Here the CDR3 reads CATRAASYNEQFF. CDR3 nucleotide sequence: TGTGCCACCAGAGCGGCATCCTACAATGAGCAGTTCTTC.

This clone has just one count. The rearrangement links TRBV21-1 to TRBJ1-5. TRBV21-1 is noted as a pseudogene. The CDR3 loop spans 16 amino acids. CDR3 DNA sequence: TGTGCCAGCAGCATCATCCGAGTGGTCGTCAATCAGCCCCAGCATTTT. This sequence encodes CASSIIRVVVNQPQHF.

J is TRBJ2-7 and V is TRBV15, with 7 bases identical to TRBD1. The CDR3 totals 13 residues. CDR1 is LNHNV, CDR2 YYDKDF, per germline (reference sequence). The J segment lost 2 bases and the V segment lost 4 bases, leaving 2 bases of the junction unmatched. CDR3 sequence reads: CATSTGQPYEQYF. CDR3 bases: TGTGCCACCAGCACGGGACAGCCCTACGAGCAGTACTTC.

This sequence joins TRBV6-2 or TRBV6-3 and TRBJ1-1; D is unresolved. The CDR3 extends over 12 amino acids. V shed 6 bases and J shed 7 bases, with 12 bases lying between them. Looked up from germline, CDR1 is MNHEY and CDR2 is SVGEGT. In DNA form, the CDR3 reads TGTGCCAGCAGCCCTTTCCCCCTTGAAGCTTTCTTT. Its protein product is CASSPFPLEAFF.

The V call is TRBV13, the J call TRBJ1-5; tentative D call: TRBD1 (5 bases). The CDR3 contains 13 residues. CDR1 is PRHDT and CDR2 is FYEKMQ in the germline V gene (reference sequence). V lost 5 bases to trimming and J lost 9 bases, with 14 bases between them. CDR3 region: CASSDSPQGPQHF. For the CDR3, the DNA is TGTGCCAGCAGCGACAGCCCGCAAGGGCCCCAGCATTTT.

The chain is built from TRBV7-8 and TRBJ1-1; a weak D match, TRBD1 (6 bases). With 8 bases removed from V and 1 base from J, the gap between germline ends came to 11 bases. Looked up from germline, CDR1 is SGHVS and CDR2 is FQNEAQ. CDR3 length: 13 residues. The chain's CDR3 is CASSQGGNTEAFF. The CDR3 region has the DNA TGTGCCAGCTCCCAAGGGGGGAACACTGAAGCTTTCTTT. Variable domain in full (rest from reference TRBV7-8 and TRBJ1-1): GAGVSQSPRYKVAKRGQDVALRCDPISGHVSLFWYQQALGQGPEFLTYFQNEAQLDKSGLPSDRFFAERPEGSVSTLKIQRTQQEDSAVYLCASSQGGNTEAFFGQGTRLTVV.

CDR3 bases: TGTGCCAGCAGCTTAGTGGGACAGGGCTATAGCAATCAGCCCCAGCATTTT. This gives the protein CASSLVGQGYSNQPQHF. The gene calls are TRBV7-2 and TRBJ1-5; 9 nucleotides match TRBD1. Germline V lookup: CDR1 SGHTA, CDR2 FQGNSA. This CDR3 spans 17 amino acids. The trim removed 1 base at V and 0 bases at J, leaving 4 bases unmatched.

This clone appeared a few times. The rearrangement joins TRBV9 to TRBJ1-3; D not resolved. The CDR3 is 16 residues long. Trimming took off 0 bases at V and 4 bases at J, with 14 bases between the two ends. Per the germline V gene, CDR1 is SGDLS and CDR2 is YYNGEE. The CDR3 loop reads CASSVAGPGGGNTIYF. In nucleotides, the CDR3 is TGTGCCAGCAGCGTAGCTGGGCCCGGTGGGGGAAACACCATATATTTT. Variable domain in full (rest from reference TRBV9 and TRBJ1-3): DSGVTQTPKHLITATGQRVTLRCSPRSGDLSVYWYQQSLDQGLQFLIQYYNGEERAKGNILERFSAQQFPDLHSELNLSSLELGDSALYFCASSVAGPGGGNTIYFGEGSWLTVV.

The chain uses TRBV5-1 and TRBJ1-1, with a possible D match to TRBD1 (5 bases). The CDR3 runs to 14 residues. Trimming stripped 1 base from V and 3 bases from J, with 10 bases between. CDR1 and CDR2 from the germline V gene are SGHRS and YFSETQ. In DNA, the CDR3 is TGCGCCAGCAGCTTGCAGGGTGGGGACACTGAAGCTTTCTTT. It is translated as CASSLQGGDTEAFF.

J is TRBJ2-1 and V is TRBV6-4; 10 nucleotides agree with TRBD2. Unmatched junction bases numbered 3, after V lost 3 bases and J lost 4 bases. The CDR3 extends over 15 amino acids. The V gene's germline CDR1 is MRHNA and CDR2 SNTAGT. The CDR3 reads CASSDLTSGYNEQFF. DNA for the CDR3: TGTGCCAGCAGTGATCTGACTAGCGGGTACAATGAGCAGTTCTTC.